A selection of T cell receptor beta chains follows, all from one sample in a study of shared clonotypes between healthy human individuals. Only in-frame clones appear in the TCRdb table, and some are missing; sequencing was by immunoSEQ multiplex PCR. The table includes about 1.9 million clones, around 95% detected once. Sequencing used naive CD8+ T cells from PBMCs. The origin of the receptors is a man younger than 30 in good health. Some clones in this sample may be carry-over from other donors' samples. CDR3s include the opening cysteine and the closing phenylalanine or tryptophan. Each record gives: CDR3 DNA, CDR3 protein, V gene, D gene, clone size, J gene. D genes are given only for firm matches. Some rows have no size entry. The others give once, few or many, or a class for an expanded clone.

TGTGCCAGCAGTCAGAGGGGGGGCCAAGAGACCCAGTACTTC CASSQRGGQETQYF TRBV6-5 - - TRBJ2-5
TGTGCCACCAGCAGGCCTGAGTTGGGATACGAGCAGTACTTC CATSRPELGYEQYF TRBV15 - - TRBJ2-7
TGTGCCAGCAGCCTTGACAGGGTGTACACTGAAGCTTTCTTT CASSLDRVYTEAFF TRBV27 TRBD1 - TRBJ1-1
TGTGCCAGCAGTCCGCACCCCACCGAGCAGTACTTC CASSPHPTEQYF TRBV6-5 - - TRBJ2-7
TGCAGCGTCCTGGGACAGGGGGCGGCCTACGAGCAGTACTTC CSVLGQGAAYEQYF TRBV29-1 TRBD1 - TRBJ2-7
TGTGCCAGCAGCTTAGCCTTATACGAGCAGTACTTC CASSLALYEQYF TRBV7-9 - - TRBJ2-7
TGTGCCAGTACCCTCGGGGGTGCAAAACTGTTTTTT CASTLGGAKLFF TRBV19 - once TRBJ1-4
TGTGCCAGCAGCCCGGCCCTTGAGGTAGCGGGAGATCTACATTTT CASSPALEVAGDLHF TRBV4-2 TRBD2 - TRBJ2-3
TGTGCCAGCAGTGGACTAGCGGGAGGACAAGAGGCCCAGTACTTC CASSGLAGGQEAQYF TRBV6-5 TRBD2 once TRBJ2-5
TGCGCCAGCAGCCAAGATCTAGGCGGCTCCTACGAGCAGTACTTC CASSQDLGGSYEQYF TRBV4-3 - - TRBJ2-7
TGTGCCAGCAGCTCCCCTTTTACAGGGGGCGAGACCCAGTACTTC CASSSPFTGGETQYF TRBV7-9 TRBD1 - TRBJ2-5
TGTGCCAGCAGCGTAGGAGGTGGGGACACCTACACAGATACGCAGTATTTT CASSVGGGDTYTDTQYF TRBV9 - - TRBJ2-3
TGCAGCGCTCCTACGGACAGTCATACCGGGGAGCTGTTTTTT CSAPTDSHTGELFF TRBV29-1 - - TRBJ2-2
TGTGCCAGCAGTTTAACCCGACAGGTCAATGAGCAGTTCTTC CASSLTRQVNEQFF TRBV27 - - TRBJ2-1
TGTGCCTGGAGTGTGGGGGGTGAAGCTTTCTTT CAWSVGGEAFF TRBV30 - - TRBJ1-1
TGTGCCAGCCCCAGGGGATTCGGCAATCAGCCCCAGCATTTT CASPRGFGNQPQHF TRBV5-6 - - TRBJ1-5
TGTGCCAGCAGTTTATCGGGGGACCGCAATCAGCCCCAGCATTTT CASSLSGDRNQPQHF TRBV27 - - TRBJ1-5
TGTGCCAGCAGTCTTTTCACGGGGGATGAGCAGTTCTTC CASSLFTGDEQFF TRBV28 - once TRBJ2-1
TGTGCCAGTAGAACCCCCGGGACACGGAGGACTGAAGCTTTCTTT CASRTPGTRRTEAFF TRBV19 - - TRBJ1-1
TGTGCCAGCAGACAACAGGCTATGAACACTGAAGCTTTCTTT CASRQQAMNTEAFF TRBV28 - - TRBJ1-1
TGCAGCGTGCCCGGGACTAGCGGGAACAATGAGCAGTTCTTC CSVPGTSGNNEQFF TRBV29-1 TRBD2 - TRBJ2-1
TGTGCCAGCAGTTTTCCGGGAATGTCGGAGACCCAGTACTTC CASSFPGMSETQYF TRBV28 - - TRBJ2-5
TGTGCCAGCAGTTTGGGGGTCCGAGGGAACACTGAAGCTTTCTTT CASSLGVRGNTEAFF TRBV28 - few TRBJ1-1
TGCAGCGCCCGGGGGTTAAGGGGCGAAGAAAAACTGTTTTTT CSARGLRGEEKLFF TRBV29-1 - - TRBJ1-4
TGTGCCAGTAGTATTAGACTAGCGGGAGTCTCCGGGGAGCTGTTTTTT CASSIRLAGVSGELFF TRBV19 TRBD2 - TRBJ2-2
TGTGCCAGCACCCCTCTGCTCTATAGGGGGAGGGGACACAATGAGCAGTTCTTC CASTPLLYRGRGHNEQFF TRBV7-9 - - TRBJ2-1
TGTGCCAGCAGCCAAGACTCCGCGGGAGGCCCGGAGACCCAGTACTTC CASSQDSAGGPETQYF TRBV4-2 TRBD2 - TRBJ2-5
TGTGCCAGCACCCAGGTGGGAGGAGATACGCAGTATTTT CASTQVGGDTQYF TRBV5-6 - - TRBJ2-3
TGTGCCAGCAGCCAACTCCCTCGACAGGAATCAGGGTATGGCTACACCTTC CASSQLPRQESGYGYTF TRBV4-2 - - TRBJ1-2
TGTGCCAGCAGTAGGCACCCATCGGACGGGCAGTACTTC CASSRHPSDGQYF TRBV27 - - TRBJ2-7
TGTGCCAGCAGTTACGTTGAGGGGGCGCTTGGCTACACCTTC CASSYVEGALGYTF TRBV6-5 TRBD1 - TRBJ1-2
TGTGCCAGCAGTTTATCGCTTAATTCCTACGAGCAGTACTTC CASSLSLNSYEQYF TRBV27 - - TRBJ2-7
TGTGCCAGCAGCGCTTTCGGGGACCTAAATGAAAAACTGTTTTTT CASSAFGDLNEKLFF TRBV9 - - TRBJ1-4
TGTGCCAGCAGCGTAGACGGGACTAGAAAAGAGACCCAGTACTTC CASSVDGTRKETQYF TRBV9 TRBD2 - TRBJ2-5
TGCAGTGCCCTCCCTGGGGGTCGGCAGTACTTC CSALPGGRQYF TRBV20-1 - - TRBJ2-7
TGTGCCACCACCGACTCGCGCGGGGCCAAAAACATTCAGTACTTC CATTDSRGAKNIQYF TRBV15 - - TRBJ2-4
TGTGCCAGCAGGCCGACAGGCCGATCGGATACGCAGTATTTT CASRPTGRSDTQYF TRBV28 - once TRBJ2-3
TGCGCCAGCAGTCCCATCTCAGGGACGAGGGGAAAAGCTAACTATGGCTACACCTTC CASSPISGTRGKANYGYTF TRBV23-1 - - TRBJ1-2
TGCGCCAGCAGCCAAGAGGGTAGGCCAGACAATCAGCCCCAGCATTTT CASSQEGRPDNQPQHF TRBV4-1 - - TRBJ1-5
TGTGCCAGCGGAGGGTTAGAGGCCGGAAACACCATATATTTT CASGGLEAGNTIYF TRBV6-5 - - TRBJ1-3
TGTGCCAGCAGTTTGGTAGGGGCGCGGGGTACTGAAGCTTTCTTT CASSLVGARGTEAFF TRBV28 - - TRBJ1-1
TGTGCCAGCAGTAGGCAGGGGCCCTCCTACGAGCAGTACTTC CASSRQGPSYEQYF TRBV2 - - TRBJ2-7
TGTGCCAGCACTCTACAGGGTGCAACCGGGGAGCTGTTTTTT CASTLQGATGELFF TRBV28 - - TRBJ2-2